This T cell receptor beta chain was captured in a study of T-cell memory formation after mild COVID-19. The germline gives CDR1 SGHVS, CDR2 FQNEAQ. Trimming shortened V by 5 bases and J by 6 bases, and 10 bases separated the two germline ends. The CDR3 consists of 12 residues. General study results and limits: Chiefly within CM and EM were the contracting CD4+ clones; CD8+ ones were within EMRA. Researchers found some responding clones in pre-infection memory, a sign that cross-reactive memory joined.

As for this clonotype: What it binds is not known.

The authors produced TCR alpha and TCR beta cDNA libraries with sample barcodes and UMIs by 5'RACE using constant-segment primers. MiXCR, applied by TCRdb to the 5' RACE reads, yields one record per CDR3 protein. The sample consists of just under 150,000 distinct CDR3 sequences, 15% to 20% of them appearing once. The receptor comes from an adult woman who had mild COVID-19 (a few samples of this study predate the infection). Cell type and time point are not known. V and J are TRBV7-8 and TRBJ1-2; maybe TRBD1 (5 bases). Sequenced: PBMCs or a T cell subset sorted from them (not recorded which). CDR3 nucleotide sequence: TGTGCCAGCAGCCTAAGGGGTGATGGCTACACCTTC. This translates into CASSLRGDGYTF.